These 10 T cell receptor beta chains were sequenced from one sample in a study of T cells in localized non-small cell lung cancer (dated by TCRdb to about 2020). The library was made by the immunoSEQ multiplex PCR assay. Entries here come from immuneACCESS through TCRdb and include only in-frame sequences with V and J called. Some clones fail to appear in such tables; in the studies checked, an unresolved V gene covers under half of the shortfall, and the cause of the remainder is unknown. Counted in this sample were about 53,000 clones; approximately 88% of them appeared once. The ten largest clones represent 15% to 20% of the sample. The material sequenced was peripheral blood mononuclear cells, taken before any cancer treatment. Receptors originate from a man between 40 and 75 years old with stage III lung adenocarcinoma.

The rearrangement joins TRBV6-5 to TRBJ1-5, with D perhaps TRBD1 (5 bases). Germline V gene lookup returns CDR1 MNHEY and CDR2 SVGAGI. There are 14 residues in the CDR3. The germline V and J ends were trimmed by 6 bases and 1 base, with 10 bases remaining between them. The chain's CDR3 is CASRGDLSNQPQHF. The DNA of the CDR3 is TGTGCCAGCAGGGGGGACCTAAGCAATCAGCCCCAGCATTTT.

The chain carries TRBV18 and TRBJ2-3; D is unclear. The CDR3 is 17 amino acids. V lost 5 bases and J lost 1, with 19 bases in between. Per germline, CDR1 KGHSH and CDR2 LQKENI. The DNA of the CDR3 is TGTGCCAGCTCAACCCTTCCGGCGGCGGACCGCACAGATACGCAGTATTTT. Translating gives CASSTLPAADRTDTQYF. The whole variable domain, filled in from reference TRBV18 and TRBJ2-3, reads NAGVMQNPRHLVRRRGQEARLRCSPMKGHSHVYWYRQLPEEGLKFMVYLQKENIIDESGMPKERFSAEFPKEGPSILRIQQVVRGDSAAYFCASSTLPAADRTDTQYFGPGTRLTVL.

The V gene is TRBV2, the J gene TRBJ2-1; D not resolved. V was pared by 2 bases and J by 5 bases, with 10 bases between. The germline V gene encodes CDR1 SNHLY and CDR2 FYNNEI. CDR3 length: 14 amino acids. DNA of the CDR3: TGTGCCAGCAGTGAAAGCCGAACCGACAATGAGCAGTTCTTC. It encodes CASSESRTDNEQFF.

V gene TRBV19 combines with J gene TRBJ2-1; possibly TRBD1 for D (6 bases). Germline V gene sequence: CDR1 LNHDA, CDR2 SQIVND (reference sequence). The CDR3 covers 14 residues. The V end was cut by 7 bases, the J end by 8 bases, with 18 bases between. Written as DNA, the CDR3 is TGTGCCAGTACCACCACCAGGGGACGGGATGAGCAGTTCTTC. Protein product: CASTTTRGRDEQFF.

The chain is built from TRBV14 and TRBJ2-7, with D unresolved. The CDR3 has 11 residues. The V end lost 8 bases, the J end lost 6 bases, and 11 bases lay between the germline ends. Looked up from germline, CDR1 is SGHDN and CDR2 is FVKESK. CDR3 bases: TGTGCCAGCGGATCCGGGCTCGAGCAGTACTTC. Translation gives CASGSGLEQYF.

The chain combines TRBV2 with TRBJ2-5, with 8 bases matching TRBD1. J gave up 4 bases and V 7 bases, and 11 bases lay outside the gene matches. CDR3 length: 15 residues. The germline gives CDR1 SNHLY, CDR2 FYNNEI. CDR3 bases: TGTGCCAGCACTGAGCAGGGGGCGAGGGGAGAGACCCAGTACTTC. It translates to CASTEQGARGETQYF.

This sequence joins TRBV6-6 and TRBJ2-7; 7 nucleotides match TRBD1. CDR3 length: 15 amino acids. With 7 bases clipped from V and 3 bases from J, the junction kept 12 bases outside the gene matches. Per the germline V gene, CDR1 is MNHNY and CDR2 is SVGAGI (reference sequence). The chain's CDR3 is CASKSRDPGGYEQYF. The CDR3 nucleotides are TGTGCCAGCAAATCCCGTGACCCAGGGGGCTACGAGCAGTACTTC.

J is TRBJ2-5 and V is TRBV5-1; TRBD2 matches at 9 bases. The junction had 5 bases not matched to a gene; V was cut back by 0 bases and J by 2 bases. The CDR3 covers 16 residues. CDR1 is SGHRS, CDR2 YFSETQ, per germline. The DNA for the CDR3 is TGCGCCAGCAGCTTGGGAGCGGGAGGACGGCAAGAGACCCAGTACTTC. This translates into CASSLGAGGRQETQYF.

The chain uses TRBV7-2 and TRBJ2-3, with 8 positions matching TRBD2. CDR3 length: 15 amino acids. The junction had 8 bases not matched to a gene; V was cut back by 5 bases and J by 4 bases. Germline V gene lookup returns CDR1 SGHTA and CDR2 FQGNSA. The CDR3 bases are TGTGCCAGCAGCACGCGGGGGGTTCAGGCAGATACGCAGTATTTT. Protein sequence: CASSTRGVQADTQYF.

The rearrangement uses TRBV27 and TRBJ2-3; 11 bases line up with TRBD2. Germline-derived CDR1 and CDR2 are MNHEY and SMNVEV (reference sequence). V gave up 1 base and J gave up 0 bases; unmatched junction bases: 3. The CDR3 length is 17 residues. The CDR3 nucleotides read TGTGCCAGCAGTTTATGGGCTAGCGGGAGGAGCACAGATACGCAGTATTTT. Its protein product is CASSLWASGRSTDTQYF.